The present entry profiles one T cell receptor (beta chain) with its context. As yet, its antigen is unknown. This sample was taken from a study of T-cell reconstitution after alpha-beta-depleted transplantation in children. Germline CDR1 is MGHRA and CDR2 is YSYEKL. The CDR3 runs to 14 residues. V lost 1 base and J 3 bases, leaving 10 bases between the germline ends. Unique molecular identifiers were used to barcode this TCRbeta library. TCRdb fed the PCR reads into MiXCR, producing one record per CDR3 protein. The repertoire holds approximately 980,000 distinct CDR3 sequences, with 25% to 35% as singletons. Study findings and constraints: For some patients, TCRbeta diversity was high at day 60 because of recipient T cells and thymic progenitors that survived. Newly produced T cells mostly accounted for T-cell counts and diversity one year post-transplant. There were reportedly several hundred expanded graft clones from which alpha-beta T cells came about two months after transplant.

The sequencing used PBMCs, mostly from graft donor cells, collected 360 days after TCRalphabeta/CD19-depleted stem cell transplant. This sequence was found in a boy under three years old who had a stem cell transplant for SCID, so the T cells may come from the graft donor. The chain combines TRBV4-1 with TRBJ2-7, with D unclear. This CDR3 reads CASSQVGNRYEQYF. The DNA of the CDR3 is TGCGCCAGCAGCCAAGTGGGGAACCGCTACGAGCAGTACTTC.